This TCR beta chain comes out of a study of technical replicates of blood from a few donors. TCRdb's table, derived via immunoSEQ multiplex PCR, lists solely in-frame clones and lacks some. The table records under 75,000 clones, approximately 93% of them present only once. CDR1 is MDHEN, CDR2 SYDVKM, per germline. This CDR3 region has 15 residues. Losses at the gene ends were 2 bases for V and 8 bases for J; bases not matched to a gene: 8. Sequenced input: T cells isolated from PBMCs. This receptor was taken from a human donor in good health. The V and J genes are TRBV28 and TRBJ1-4, with 7 positions matching TRBD1. CDR3 protein: CASSLADRVVEKLFF. The CDR3 DNA reads TGTGCCAGCAGTTTAGCAGACAGGGTTGTCGAAAAACTGTTTTTT.